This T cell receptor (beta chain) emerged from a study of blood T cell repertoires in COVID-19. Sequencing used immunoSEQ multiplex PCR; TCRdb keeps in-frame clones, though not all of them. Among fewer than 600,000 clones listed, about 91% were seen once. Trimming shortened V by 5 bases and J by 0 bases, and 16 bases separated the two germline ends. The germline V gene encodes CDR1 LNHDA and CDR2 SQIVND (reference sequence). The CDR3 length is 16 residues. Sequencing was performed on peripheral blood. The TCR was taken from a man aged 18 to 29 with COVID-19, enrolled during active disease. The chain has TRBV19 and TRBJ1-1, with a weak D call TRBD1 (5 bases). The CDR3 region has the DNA TGTGCCAGTAGTGGCTGGGGGGGGGTAATGAACACTGAAGCTTTCTTT. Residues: CASSGWGGVMNTEAFF.